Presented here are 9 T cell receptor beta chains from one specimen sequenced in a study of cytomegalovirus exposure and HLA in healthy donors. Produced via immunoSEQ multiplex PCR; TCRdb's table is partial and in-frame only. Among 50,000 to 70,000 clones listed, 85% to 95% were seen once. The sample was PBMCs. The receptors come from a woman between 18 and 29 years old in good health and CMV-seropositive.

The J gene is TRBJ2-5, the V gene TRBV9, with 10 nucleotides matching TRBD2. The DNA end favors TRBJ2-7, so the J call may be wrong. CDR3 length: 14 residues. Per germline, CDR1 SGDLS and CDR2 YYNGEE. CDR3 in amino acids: CASSVGLAQYEQYF. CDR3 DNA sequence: TGTGCCAGCAGCGTGGGACTAGCGCAATACGAGCAGTACTTC.

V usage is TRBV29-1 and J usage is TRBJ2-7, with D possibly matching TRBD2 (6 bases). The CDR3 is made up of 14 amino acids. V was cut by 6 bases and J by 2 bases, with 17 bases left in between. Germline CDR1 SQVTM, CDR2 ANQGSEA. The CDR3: CSVKFARGPYEQYF. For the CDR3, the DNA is TGCAGCGTAAAGTTTGCGCGGGGACCCTACGAGCAGTACTTC.

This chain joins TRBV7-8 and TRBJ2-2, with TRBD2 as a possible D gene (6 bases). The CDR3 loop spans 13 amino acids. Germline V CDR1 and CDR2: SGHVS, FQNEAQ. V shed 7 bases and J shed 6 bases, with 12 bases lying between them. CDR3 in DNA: TGTGCCAGCACCCCTTCTAGCGCCGGGGAGCTGTTTTTT. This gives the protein CASTPSSAGELFF. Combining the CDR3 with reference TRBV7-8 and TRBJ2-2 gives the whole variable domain GAGVSQSPRYKVAKRGQDVALRCDPISGHVSLFWYQQALGQGPEFLTYFQNEAQLDKSGLPSDRFFAERPEGSVSTLKIQRTQQEDSAVYLCASTPSSAGELFFGEGSRLTVL.

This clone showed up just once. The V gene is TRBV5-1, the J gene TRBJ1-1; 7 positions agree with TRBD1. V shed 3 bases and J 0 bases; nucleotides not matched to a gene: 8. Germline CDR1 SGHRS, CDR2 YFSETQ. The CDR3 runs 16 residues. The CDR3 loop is CASSSDPGTVNTEAFF. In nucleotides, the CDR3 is TGCGCCAGCAGCTCGGACCCAGGGACAGTGAACACTGAAGCTTTCTTT.

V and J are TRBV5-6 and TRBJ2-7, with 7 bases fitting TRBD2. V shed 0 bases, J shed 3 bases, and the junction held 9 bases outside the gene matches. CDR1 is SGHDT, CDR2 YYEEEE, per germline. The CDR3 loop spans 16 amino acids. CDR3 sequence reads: CASSLGFGGTNYEQYF. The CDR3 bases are TGTGCCAGCAGCTTGGGGTTCGGGGGGACCAACTACGAGCAGTACTTC.

The CDR3 loop reads CASGGGYYGYTF. The CDR3 DNA follows: TGTGCCAGCGGGGGAGGGTACTATGGCTACACCTTC. The chain has TRBV6-5 and TRBJ1-2, with D perhaps TRBD1 (5 bases). Per the germline V gene, CDR1 is MNHEY and CDR2 is SVGAGI. V was shortened by 8 bases and J by 3 bases, with 10 bases between the two germline ends. This CDR3 is 12 amino acids long.

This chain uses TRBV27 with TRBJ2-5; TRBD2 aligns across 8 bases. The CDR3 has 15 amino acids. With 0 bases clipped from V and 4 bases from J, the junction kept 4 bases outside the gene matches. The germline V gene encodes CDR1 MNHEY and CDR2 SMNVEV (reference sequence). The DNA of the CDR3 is TGTGCCAGCAGTTTATCGGCGGGACTAGGAGAGACCCAGTACTTC. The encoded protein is CASSLSAGLGETQYF.

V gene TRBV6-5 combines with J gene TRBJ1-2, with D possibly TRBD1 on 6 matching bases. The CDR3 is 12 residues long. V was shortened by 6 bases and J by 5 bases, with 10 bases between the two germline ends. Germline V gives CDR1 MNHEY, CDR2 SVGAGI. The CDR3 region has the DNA TGTGCCAGCAGGGACAGCCGATATGGCTACACCTTC. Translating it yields CASRDSRYGYTF.

The CDR3 loop reads CASSYGIDSGSIDEQFF. DNA for the CDR3: TGTGCCAGCAGTTATGGAATCGATAGCGGGAGTATAGATGAGCAGTTCTTC. This chain links TRBV28 with TRBJ2-1; TRBD2 agrees at 9 bases. From germline, CDR1 is MDHEN and CDR2 SYDVKM. The J segment lost 8 bases and the V segment lost 4 bases, leaving 15 bases of the junction unmatched. The CDR3 extends over 17 amino acids.